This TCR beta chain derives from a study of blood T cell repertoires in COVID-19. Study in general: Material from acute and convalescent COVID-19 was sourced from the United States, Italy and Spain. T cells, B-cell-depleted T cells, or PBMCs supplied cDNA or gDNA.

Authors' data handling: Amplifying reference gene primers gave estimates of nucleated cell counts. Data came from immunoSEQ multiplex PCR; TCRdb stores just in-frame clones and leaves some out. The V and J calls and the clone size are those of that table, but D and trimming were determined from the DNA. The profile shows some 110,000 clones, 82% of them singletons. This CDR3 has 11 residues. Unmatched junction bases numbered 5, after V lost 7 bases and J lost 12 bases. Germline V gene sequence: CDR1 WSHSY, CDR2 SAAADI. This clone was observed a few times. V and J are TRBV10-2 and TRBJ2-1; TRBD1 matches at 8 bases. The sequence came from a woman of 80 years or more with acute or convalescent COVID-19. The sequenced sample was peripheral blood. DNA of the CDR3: TGCGCCAGCACAAACGGACAGGGGCAGTTCTTC. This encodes CASTNGQGQFF.